This T cell receptor beta chain comes out of a study of beta chain features in type 1 diabetes. Study-wide findings and caveats: The naive, central memory and Treg TCRB repertoires of patients appeared to be more similar to one another than those of healthy donors. There was a moderate but significant shortening of TCRB CDR3s in all four CD4+ subsets of Type 1 diabetes patients.

The CDR3 length is 16 residues. Per the germline V gene, CDR1 is KGHSH and CDR2 is LQKENI. V lost 4 bases to trimming and J lost 0 bases, with 13 bases between them. Of note for this clone: Its cognate antigen is unknown.

The sequenced template was cDNA made from the entire isolated RNA. Sequencing of naive, central memory and regulatory T cell samples gave an average of about 3.9 million reads. Method: immunoSEQ multiplex PCR; TCRdb's copy keeps in-frame clones and lacks some. The table includes over 600,000 clones, 9.5% to 15% detected once. This sequence joins TRBV18 and TRBJ2-1, with D perhaps TRBD1 (5 bases). The source material was naive CD4+ T cells from blood. This TCR came from a young man with type 1 diabetes. CDR3 bases: TGTGCCAGCTCACACGAGACAGAAATCTCCTACAATGAGCAGTTCTTC. Encoded protein: CASSHETEISYNEQFF.